The source of this TCR beta chain is a study of cytomegalovirus exposure and HLA in healthy donors. Primers included in the PCR were 60 Vbeta and 13 Jbeta primers. Here immunoSEQ multiplex PCR was the method, and the copy in TCRdb shows in-frame clones only, minus some. The sample has some 130,000 clones, 70% to 80% seen once. Sequenced: PBMCs. This clonotype was obtained from a man aged 30 to 45 in good health and CMV-seronegative.

The CDR3 DNA sequence: TGTGCCAGCAGCTTAACATCGGGGAACACTGAAGCTTTCTTT. Protein sequence: CASSLTSGNTEAFF. The chain couples TRBV7-9 to TRBJ1-1; no definite D call. Germline V gives CDR1 SEHNR, CDR2 FQNEAQ (reference sequence). V shed 2 bases and J shed 1 base, with 8 bases lying between them. The CDR3 is 14 residues long.